Listed here are 6 T cell receptor beta chains from one sample, sequenced in a study of tumor-infiltrating lymphocytes in primary liver carcinoma. The authors made TCR beta cDNA from 500 ng total RNA with a constant-region primer. Researchers made the TCR beta libraries by running three nested multiplex PCR rounds with slightly modified ARM-PCR. A C-beta reverse primer was combined with TRBV1-TRBV30 forward primers in the first two PCR rounds, and each round had 9 to 10 cycles. TCRdb fed the multiplex PCR reads into MiXCR, producing one record per CDR3 protein. The sample has about 320,000 distinct CDR3 sequences; approximately 65% are singletons. RNA isolated from unsorted whole blood supplied the blood RNA, with germline DNA also extracted. Specimen: peripheral blood. Receptor source: a man aged 40-50 years with primary liver carcinoma and hepatitis B virus infection.

To note about this clonotype: This may come from a read error, since a much larger clone is one base off. The V and J genes are TRBV29-1 and TRBJ1-4; no clear D. Per the germline V gene, CDR1 is SQVTM and CDR2 is ANQGSEA. There are 13 residues in the CDR3. CDR3 sequence (DNA): TGCAGCGTTGAGGCCCAGAGCGGTGAAAAACTGCTTTTT. This sequence encodes CSVEAQSGEKLLF.

This clonotype was picked up one time. The V gene is TRBV28, the J gene TRBJ1-2; D is undetermined. Germline V gene lookup returns CDR1 MDHEN and CDR2 SYDVKM. This CDR3 is 11 amino acids long. Trimming took off 6 bases at V and 5 bases at J, with 7 bases between the two ends. The CDR3 reads CASSSMYGYTF. DNA for the CDR3: TGTGCCAGCAGCTCTATGTATGGCTACACCTTC.

This clonotype has at least ten counts. The gene calls are TRBV5-4 and TRBJ2-5; D might be TRBD1 or TRBD2, each matching 7 bases. The germline gives CDR1 SGHNT, CDR2 YYREEE (reference sequence). The V end lost 4 bases, the J end lost 5 bases, and 21 bases lay between the germline ends. This CDR3 region has 16 residues. DNA of the CDR3: TGTGCCAGCAGCACCGAAGGGAGGGGGCGCGTTGAGACCCAGTACTTC. Encoded protein: CASSTEGRGRVETQYF.

Worth noting for this clonotype: Just one base apart from a much larger clone, this may be a read error. The final CDR3 position lacks the conserved phenylalanine or tryptophan, pointing to a likely read error. The chain is built from TRBV4-2 and TRBJ1-2; TRBD1 matches at 8 bases. This CDR3 is 18 amino acids long. Per germline, CDR1 LGHNA and CDR2 YNFKEQ. V was pared by 1 base and J by 3 bases, with 13 bases of the junction left unmatched. The CDR3: CASSQVSGQGLSYYGYTL. For the CDR3, the DNA is TGTGCCAGCAGCCAAGTCTCAGGACAGGGTTTATCGTACTATGGCTACACCCTC.

Of note for this clonotype: A much larger clone sits a single nucleotide away, making a read error possible. The chain couples TRBV6-6 to TRBJ2-3; 8 nucleotides agree with TRBD2. Germline V gives CDR1 MNHNY, CDR2 SVGAGI (reference sequence). The CDR3 loop spans 14 amino acids. CDR3: CGSSRAGVGDTQYF. The CDR3 nucleotides are TGTGGCAGCAGCCGAGCGGGAGTAGGGGATACGCAGTATTTT.

Comments on this clonotype: A read error is likely, as this CDR3 ends without the conserved phenylalanine or tryptophan. This rearrangement joins TRBV11-2 to TRBJ2-4; D possibly matches TRBD1 or TRBD2 (5 bases each). Looked up from germline, CDR1 is SGHAT and CDR2 is FQNNGV. The CDR3 extends over 17 amino acids. The chain's CDR3 is CVSSLVWGLGAKNIQYI. The CDR3 nucleotides are TGTGTCAGCAGCTTAGTTTGGGGGTTGGGAGCCAAAAACATTCAGTACATC.